The 28 T cell receptor delta chains given below trace back to one sample, sequenced in a study of gamma-delta T cells after stem cell transplantation. TCRdb re-called clones from the RT-PCR reads via CATT. The data hold some 1,400 delta-chain clones, with about 9.3% observed a single time. The specimen sequenced was gamma-delta T cells. The receptors derive from a human donor. It is not recorded whose cells these are; they may come from a transplant donor.

The chain is built from TRDV2 and TRDJ1; D is undetermined. This CDR3 comprises 14 residues. The V and J ends lost 0 bases and 0 bases respectively, with 7 bases between them. Germline CDR1 and CDR2: GEAIGNYY and EKD. DNA of the CDR3: TGTGCCTGTGACACCGTCTTGAACACCGATAAACTCATCTTT. Encoded protein: CACDTVLNTDKLIF.

This clone has just a few counts. TCRdb's entry gives the protein of a much larger clone, which mismatches this DNA's translation at residue 12, likely from a read error; the protein reported here is translated from the DNA. This chain links TRDV2 with TRDJ3; D unresolved. The germline gives CDR1 GEAIGNYY, CDR2 EKD. The CDR3 extends over 18 amino acids. The CDR3 protein is CACDTGIPSSWNTRQMFF. The CDR3 DNA is TGTGCCTGTGACACCGGTATCCCCAGCTCCTGGAACACCCGACAGATGTTTTTC.

This clone was counted between two and nine times. This chain links TRDV2 with TRDJ1; the match to TRDD3 covers 10 bases. TCRdb carries no J gene annotation; the J gene was assigned here by matching the DNA with germline. The CDR3 length is 19 residues. CDR1 GEAIGNYY and CDR2 EKD come from the germline V gene. The V and J ends lost 4 bases and 0 bases, in that order; junction bases with no gene match: 16. The CDR3 spells CACETGRGDTRRYTDKLIF. CDR3 nucleotide sequence: TGTGCCTGTGAAACTGGAAGGGGGGATACGCGGAGGTACACCGATAAACTCATCTTT.

Of note for this clone: The mismatch at residue 4 between this DNA's translation and the TCRdb protein of a much larger clone likely reflects a read error; the protein shown is translated from the DNA. The genes are TRDV2 and TRDJ1; 12 bases align to TRDD3. Germline assignment: CDR1 GEAIGNYY and CDR2 EKD. The CDR3 spans 21 residues. CDR3 nucleotides: TGTGCCTGTGGCACCGTCACTGGGGGATACAACGGGACTTCGTACACCGATAAACTCATCTTT. It yields the protein CACGTVTGGYNGTSYTDKLIF.

This clone was detected a few times. V is TRDV1 and J is TRDJ1, with a weak D call TRDD2 (5 bases). Germline V CDR1 and CDR2: TSWWSYY, QGS. Trimming shortened V by 3 bases and J by 8 bases, and 16 bases separated the two germline ends. The CDR3 extends over 14 amino acids. CDR3 protein: CALGDLSYTLKLIF. The DNA for the CDR3 is TGTGCTCTTGGGGACCTCTCCTATACCCTCAAACTCATCTTT.

This clone was observed a few times. With a much larger clone just one base away, this may be a read error. This chain connects TRDV2 to TRDJ1; TRDD3 aligns across 10 bases. The CDR3 is 19 amino acids. V gave up 5 bases and J gave up 0 bases; unmatched junction bases: 17. Germline CDR1 reads GEAIGNYY; CDR2 reads EKD. The CDR3 DNA reads as TGTGCCTGTGGCCCTACTACCCACACTGGGGGATCGTACACCGATAAACTCATCTTT. It yields the protein CACGPTTHTGGSYTDKLIF.

Notes on this clone: The junction does not match germline at one end; this may be a read error. The chain uses TRDV2 and TRDJ1, with D maybe TRDD3 (6 bases). The J gene is not listed in TCRdb, so it was assigned here from a DNA match to germline. The CDR3 totals 19 residues. Per germline, CDR1 GEAIGNYY and CDR2 EKD. This chain's CDR3 is CACDTGRGDAITRADKLIF. CDR3 coding DNA: TGCGCCTGTGACACGGGAAGGGGGGACGCCATAACAAGGGCCGATAAACTCATCTTT.

This clone is labeled medium-sized. The protein TCRdb gives is from a much larger clone and does not agree with this DNA's translation at residue 6, likely a read error; the protein shown here comes from the DNA. V gene TRDV3 combines with J gene TRDJ1; perhaps TRDD3 as D (6 bases). Germline V gene data show CDR1 as TVYSNPD and CDR2 as GDNSRS (reference sequence). V was clipped by 5 bases and J by 5 bases, with 21 bases between them. The CDR3 is made up of 14 amino acids. In DNA form, the CDR3 reads TGTGCCCTCTCCTCCTGCGACCTGGGGGATAAACTCATCTTT. This codes for CALSSCDLGDKLIF.

This chain joins TRDV2 and TRDJ1; D remains ambiguous. The J gene is absent in TCRdb and was assigned here via DNA matching to germline. Germline CDR1 and CDR2: GEAIGNYY and EKD. The CDR3 spans 18 residues. V gave up 1 base and J gave up 1 base, with 21 bases separating them. The CDR3 protein is CACDTVREEKSVTDKLIF. The DNA of the CDR3 is TGTGCCTGTGACACAGTACGGGAGGAGAAGTCTGTCACCGATAAACTCATCTTT.

The rearrangement links TRDV3 to TRDJ1; no definite D call. Matching the DNA to germline supplied the J gene, which TCRdb does not give. The CDR3 spans 17 residues. In germline, CDR1 is TVYSNPD, CDR2 GDNSRS (reference sequence). Trimming took 4 bases from V and 1 from J, leaving 25 bases between them. Written as DNA, the CDR3 is TGTGCCTGTGAAAACCTGAGAGGGACTAATACCACCGATAAACTCATCTTT. It yields the protein CACENLRGTNTTDKLIF.

The table lists this clone with a few counts. One junction end disagrees with the germline gene, perhaps due to a read error. The chain couples TRDV2 to TRDJ3; D call uncertain. The CDR3 has 18 amino acids. CDR1 is GEAIGNYY, CDR2 EKD, per germline. The CDR3 here is CACDISLSGSFYTLQMFF. CDR3 coding DNA: TGTGCCTGTGACATTTCCCTCTCCGGCTCCTTTTACACCCTACAGATGTTTTTC.

Notes on this clone: A much larger clonotype is one base distant, so this may be a read error. J is TRDJ1 and V is TRDV2, with 7 bases aligning to TRDD3. Matching the DNA to germline supplied the J gene, which TCRdb does not give. V gave up 2 bases and J gave up 0 bases; unmatched junction bases: 8. Germline V gene sequence: CDR1 GEAIGNYY, CDR2 EKD. The CDR3 has 16 amino acids. This CDR3 reads CACDIWGDLYTDKLIF. DNA for the CDR3: TGTGCCTGTGACATTTGGGGGGATCTTTACACCGATAAACTCATCTTT.

The chain is built from TRDV2 and TRDJ1; 13 nucleotides align to TRDD3. V gave up 3 bases and J gave up 1 base; unmatched junction bases: 7. This CDR3 is 17 amino acids long. Per germline, CDR1 GEAIGNYY and CDR2 EKD. The DNA for the CDR3 is TGTGCCTGTGACCCACTGGGGGATACGCATCGCACCGATAAACTCATCTTT. The encoded protein is CACDPLGDTHRTDKLIF.

This clone appeared a few times. At one of its ends the junction is not consistent with the germline gene, which may arise from a read error. The rearrangement links TRDV1 to TRDJ1, with 11 nucleotides matching TRDD3. The germline V gene encodes CDR1 TSWWSYY and CDR2 QGS. The CDR3 is 22 residues long. The CDR3 protein is CAIGATPRWGIRLFLYTDKLIF. CDR3 in DNA: TGTGCTATTGGGGCTACTCCTAGGTGGGGGATACGACTCTTTTTGTACACCGATAAACTCATCTTT.

The chain couples TRDV2 to TRDJ1, with 9 bases aligning to TRDD3. Germline assignment: CDR1 GEAIGNYY and CDR2 EKD. This CDR3 has 19 residues. The trim removed 1 base at V and 0 bases at J, leaving 14 bases unmatched. The CDR3 sequence: CACDTLTGGVPSHTDKLIF. For the CDR3, the DNA is TGTGCCTGTGACACACTAACTGGGGGAGTTCCATCGCACACCGATAAACTCATCTTT.

The called J gene is TRDJ1, whereas the V gene has no call. CDR3 length: 16 amino acids. The CDR3 DNA reads TGTGCCTGTGACATCGTCCAACCCACCAACGCCTATAAACTCATCTTT. It translates to CACDIVQPTNAYKLIF.

This clone has a handful of counts. V is TRDV2 and J is TRDJ1; TRDD3 agrees at 12 bases. The J segment lost 1 base and the V segment lost 0 bases, leaving 14 bases of the junction unmatched. Germline V gene sequence: CDR1 GEAIGNYY, CDR2 EKD. This CDR3 comprises 20 residues. The chain's CDR3 is CACDTVRGVLGDTATDKLIF. The CDR3 coding sequence is TGTGCCTGTGACACCGTGAGAGGGGTACTGGGGGATACCGCCACCGATAAACTCATCTTT.

A few counts support this clone. The chain carries TRDV2 and TRDJ1, with 7 bases fitting TRDD3. Germline V gene sequence: CDR1 GEAIGNYY, CDR2 EKD. Trimming removed 0 bases from V and 5 bases from J; junction bases left unmatched: 5. CDR3 length: 14 residues. The CDR3, as DNA: TGTGCCTGTGACACCGCTGGGGGGGAAGATAAACTCATCTTT. It yields the protein CACDTAGGEDKLIF.

Comments on this clone: TCRdb lists the protein of a much larger clone for this DNA, which differs at residue 3, so this is likely a read error; the protein given here is translated from the DNA itself. This chain uses TRDV2 with TRDJ1; 11 nucleotides align to TRDD3. In germline, CDR1 is GEAIGNYY, CDR2 EKD. The CDR3 runs to 17 residues. The CDR3 protein is CAYDSLMGDTVTDKLIF. The CDR3 nucleotides are TGTGCCTATGACTCTCTCATGGGGGATACGGTCACCGATAAACTCATCTTT.

This clone was seen a few times. TCRdb's protein, taken from a much larger clone, differs from this DNA's translation at residue 6, likely owing to a read error; the protein displayed comes from the DNA. The chain recombines TRDV2 with TRDJ1, with 9 bases that match TRDD3. This CDR3 comprises 21 residues. The trim removed 0 bases at V and 1 base at J, leaving 20 bases unmatched. CDR1 and CDR2 (germline): GEAIGNYY, EKD. CDR3 DNA sequence: TGTGCCTGTGACACCATTGAGTCCAACCGGCGTACTGGGGGACTCACCGATAAACTCATCTTT. This translates into CACDTIESNRRTGGLTDKLIF.

Concerning this clone itself: One end of the junction is discordant with germline, which a read error may explain. This chain joins TRDV2 and TRDJ3, with D unclear. The CDR3 is made up of 20 amino acids. CDR1 and CDR2 (germline): GEAIGNYY, EKD. The CDR3 loop reads CACDKTEGPLSSCDTRQMFF. The CDR3 DNA reads TGTGCCTGTGACAAAACGGAGGGGCCTTTAAGCTCCTGTGACACCCGCCAGATGTTTTTC.

This clone has only a few counts. The identical CDR3 is also encoded by other nucleotide sequences in the sample. The rearrangement links TRDV1 to TRDJ1; D may be TRDD2 (6 bases). From germline, CDR1 is TSWWSYY and CDR2 QGS. The V end lost 5 bases, the J end lost 8 bases, and 48 bases lay between the germline ends. The CDR3 contains 24 residues. CDR3 nucleotide sequence: TGTGCTCTTGGGAAGGCCCTATATCCTACTTGGGGAGTCGTCATGAAGTTGGCAGCGAGGAAACTCATCTTT. Amino acid sequence: CALGKALYPTWGVVMKLAARKLIF.

As concerns this clone: TCRdb's listed protein matches a much larger clone and diverges from this DNA's translation at residue 6, likely through a read error; the protein shown comes from the DNA. The chain combines TRDV2 with TRDJ1, with 9 positions matching TRDD3. The CDR3 has 21 residues. The germline V gene encodes CDR1 GEAIGNYY and CDR2 EKD. J gave up 1 base and V 0 bases, and 20 bases lay outside the gene matches. The CDR3 spells CACDTAESNRRTGGLTDKLIF. The CDR3 DNA sequence: TGTGCCTGTGACACCGCTGAGTCCAACCGGCGTACTGGGGGACTCACCGATAAACTCATCTTT.

This clone is medium-sized (0.01 to 0.1%) in the sample. The rearrangement joins TRDV2 to TRDJ1, with 9 bases aligning to TRDD3. CDR1 and CDR2 from the germline V gene are GEAIGNYY and EKD. The CDR3 has 18 amino acids. V shed 4 bases and J 8 bases; nucleotides not matched to a gene: 22. CDR3: CACEPLRFLGGDTKKLIF. The CDR3 nucleotides read TGTGCCTGTGAACCCCTGAGATTCCTCGGAGGGGATACGAAGAAACTCATCTTT.

V gene assignment gives TRDV2, but the J gene was left uncalled; whether TRDD3, the table's D call, matches the DNA was not checked. The CDR3 spans 14 residues. Germline V gives CDR1 GEAIGNYY, CDR2 EKD. The CDR3 DNA is TGTGCCTGTGACCTATTGGGGGACTGGAAGGGTCTCATCTTT. Encoded protein: CACDLLGDWKGLIF.

This clone was counted only a few times. The chain carries TRDV2 and TRDJ1, with 9 bases that match TRDD3. Unmatched junction bases numbered 19, after V lost 3 bases and J lost 3 bases. Germline CDR1 GEAIGNYY, CDR2 EKD. CDR3 length equals 19 residues. CDR3 coding DNA: TGTGCCTGTGACCCGGTACTGGGGGACGCCATAACAAGGGCCGATAAACTCATCTTT. Amino acids: CACDPVLGDAITRADKLIF.

This clone was seen a few times. This chain links TRDV2 with TRDJ1; TRDD3 aligns across 7 bases. The J gene, left out of TCRdb, was set here by checking the DNA against germline. The CDR3 covers 16 residues. The germline V gene encodes CDR1 GEAIGNYY and CDR2 EKD. The junction had 8 bases not matched to a gene; V was cut back by 2 bases and J by 0 bases. The CDR3 here is CACDSWGDLYTDKLIF. CDR3 sequence (DNA): TGTGCCTGTGACAGTTGGGGGGATCTTTACACCGATAAACTCATCTTT.

Turning to this clone: A read error is possible here, since a much larger clone lies one base away. Additional DNA sequences in this sample encode the identical CDR3. CDR3 sequence reads: CACDSLGDYEDTDKLIF. The CDR3 nucleotides read TGTGCCTGTGACTCTTTGGGGGATTACGAGGACACCGATAAGCTCATCTTT. The chain employs TRDV2 and TRDJ1; 8 bases are a match to TRDD3. Germline V gives CDR1 GEAIGNYY, CDR2 EKD. This CDR3 is built from 17 residues.